The 9 T cell receptor beta chains below come from one sample, sequenced in a study of cytomegalovirus exposure and HLA in healthy donors. Some clones are missing from TCRdb's copy, which holds only in-frame ones; the method was immunoSEQ multiplex PCR. The sample holds about 160,000 clones, approximately 96% seen once. Input material: PBMCs. These receptors originate from a woman between 18 and 29 years old in good health and CMV-seronegative.

The V gene is TRBV2, the J gene TRBJ2-2, with unresolved D. Germline lookup yields CDR1 SNHLY and CDR2 FYNNEI. The CDR3 length is 12 residues. Trimming took off 4 bases at V and 10 bases at J, with 10 bases between the two ends. The CDR3 bases are TGTGCCAGCAGTGTTACGGGTACGGAGCTGTTTTTT. Translation: CASSVTGTELFF.

The chain couples TRBV29-1 to TRBJ2-3; unclear D gene. Looked up from germline, CDR1 is SQVTM and CDR2 is ANQGSEA. This CDR3 spans 11 amino acids. Trimming took 7 bases from V and 8 from J, leaving 13 bases between them. The CDR3 loop is CSGEIEATQYF. CDR3 bases: TGCAGCGGAGAGATTGAGGCTACGCAGTATTTT.

CDR3 bases: TGCAGCGTTCTAGGGACAGGGGGCACCGGGGAGCTGTTTTTT. Translation gives CSVLGTGGTGELFF. The chain employs TRBV29-1 and TRBJ2-2; the match to TRBD1 covers 11 bases. Germline values: CDR1 SQVTM, CDR2 ANQGSEA. The CDR3 spans 14 residues. The trim removed 5 bases at V and 4 bases at J, leaving 3 bases unmatched.

This chain joins TRBV19 and TRBJ1-1, with TRBD1 matching 7 bases. Germline CDR1 and CDR2: LNHDA and SQIVND (reference sequence). The CDR3 extends over 14 amino acids. After removal of 5 bases from V and 1 base from J, the junction contained 4 bases not matched to a gene. The CDR3 region is CASSHRGGNTEAFF. The CDR3 DNA follows: TGTGCCAGTAGTCACAGGGGAGGGAACACTGAAGCTTTCTTT.

The CDR3 loop is CASSISSTDTQYF. In DNA, the CDR3 is TGTGCCAGCAGCATTAGTAGCACAGATACGCAGTATTTT. This chain links TRBV11-3 with TRBJ2-3, with no clear D. Germline V gene lookup returns CDR1 SGHNT and CDR2 YENEEA. This CDR3 has 13 residues. Trimming took off 5 bases at V and 0 bases at J, with 6 bases between the two ends. Filled out from reference TRBV11-3 and TRBJ2-3, the complete variable domain reads EAGVVQSPRYKIIEKKQPVAFWCNPISGHNTLYWYLQNLGQGPELLIRYENEEAVDDSQLPKDRFSAERLKGVDSTLKIQPAELGDSAVYLCASSISSTDTQYFGPGTRLTVL.

This chain connects TRBV7-2 to TRBJ2-3, with D possibly matching TRBD1 (6 bases). This CDR3 has 15 amino acids. Trimming removed 1 base at V and 2 bases at J, with 10 bases between. Germline lookup yields CDR1 SGHTA and CDR2 FQGNSA. The CDR3 here is CASSLVVGATDTQYF. The DNA for the CDR3 is TGTGCCAGCAGCTTAGTAGTGGGGGCCACAGATACGCAGTATTTT.

The chain carries TRBV27 and TRBJ1-2; no clear D. Germline V gene lookup returns CDR1 MNHEY and CDR2 SMNVEV (reference sequence). The V end lost 6 bases, the J end lost 0 bases, and 11 bases lay between the germline ends. CDR3 length: 14 amino acids. The CDR3 sequence is CASRGTASNYGYTF. In DNA, the CDR3 is TGTGCCAGCAGAGGTACAGCCTCTAACTATGGCTACACCTTC.

The rearrangement uses TRBV9 and TRBJ2-6, with TRBD1 as a possible D gene (6 bases). Trimming took 3 bases from V and 4 from J, leaving 17 bases between them. Germline values: CDR1 SGDLS, CDR2 YYNGEE. This CDR3 contains 17 residues. The CDR3 nucleotides are TGTGCCAGCAGCGAGGACAGAGGGTACGGAGGGGCCAACGTCCTGACTTTC. It translates to CASSEDRGYGGANVLTF. Full variable domain (missing parts from reference TRBV9 and TRBJ2-6): DSGVTQTPKHLITATGQRVTLRCSPRSGDLSVYWYQQSLDQGLQFLIQYYNGEERAKGNILERFSAQQFPDLHSELNLSSLELGDSALYFCASSEDRGYGGANVLTFGAGSRLTVL.

V and J are TRBV7-9 and TRBJ1-2; the match to TRBD1 covers 7 bases. The ends lost 5 bases at V and 1 base at J; junction bases unmatched: 10. The CDR3 contains 16 residues. Germline CDR1 and CDR2: SEHNR and FQNEAQ (reference sequence). CDR3 sequence (DNA): TGTGCCAGCAGCCGGGCTGGGGACAGAAATAACTATGGCTACACCTTC. Translating it yields CASSRAGDRNNYGYTF.